This T cell receptor (beta chain) originates from a study of response to subunit inactivated influenza vaccine. The CDR3 has 17 residues. The V gene's germline CDR1 is SGHRS and CDR2 YFSETQ. Trimming at V came to 2 bases and at J to 8 bases, leaving 12 bases not matched to a gene. TCRdb processed the RT-PCR reads anew with MiXCR; each CDR3 protein has one entry. The top ten hold about 7.6% of the sample, which has about 700,000 distinct CDR3 sequences, 12% to 15% seen once. This receptor was identified in a man in his fifties who received an inactivated influenza vaccine. This chain links TRBV5-1 with TRBJ2-1, with TRBD2 identical over 11 bases. This sample comprised PBMCs from blood, obtained approximately 15 days before vaccination. The CDR3 DNA reads as TGCGCCAGCAGCTTACCTAAACTAGCGGGGGCCTTTGATGAGCAGTTCTTC. Its translation is CASSLPKLAGAFDEQFF. Full variable domain (outside the CDR3, taken from reference TRBV5-1 and TRBJ2-1): KAGVTQTPRYLIKTRGQQVTLSCSPISGHRSVSWYQQTPGQGLQFLFEYFSETQRNKGNFPGRFSGRQFSNSRSEMNVSTLELGDSALYLCASSLPKLAGAFDEQFFGPGTRLTVL.